A single TCR beta chain is shown here with its context. What it binds is unknown. This entry is derived from a study of T cells in Graves' hyperthyroidism and ophthalmopathy. About the research overall: The blood sample was taken at first diagnosis, before treatment began. General study findings and limits: Model predictions of ophthalmopathy came a median 6.5 months before onset. The majority of expanded thyroid clonotypes above 0.001 also appeared in blood.

The PBMCs studied were ones that came from 10 ml fresh peripheral blood. Trimming removed 2 bases from V and 11 bases from J; junction bases left unmatched: 9. CDR1 is MNHEY and CDR2 is SMNVEV in the germline V gene (reference sequence). The CDR3 length is 13 residues. From RNA transcripts, TCR beta CDR3 regions were amplified. In the first-round RT-PCR of the TCR CDR3, the HTBI primer set was used. TCRdb reprocessed the multiplex PCR reads via MiXCR and lists one record per CDR3 protein. The sample comprises hundreds of thousands of distinct CDR3 sequences, about 20% of which are singletons, and roughly 44% rests with the top ten.

This TCR was recovered from a man in his forties with Graves' ophthalmopathy. Sequenced: blood. This chain links TRBV27 with TRBJ2-7, with 7 bases matching TRBD2. CDR3 amino acids: CASSLTGLGGKYF. CDR3 DNA: TGTGCCAGCAGTTTAACGGGCCTCGGGGGGAAGTACTTC.